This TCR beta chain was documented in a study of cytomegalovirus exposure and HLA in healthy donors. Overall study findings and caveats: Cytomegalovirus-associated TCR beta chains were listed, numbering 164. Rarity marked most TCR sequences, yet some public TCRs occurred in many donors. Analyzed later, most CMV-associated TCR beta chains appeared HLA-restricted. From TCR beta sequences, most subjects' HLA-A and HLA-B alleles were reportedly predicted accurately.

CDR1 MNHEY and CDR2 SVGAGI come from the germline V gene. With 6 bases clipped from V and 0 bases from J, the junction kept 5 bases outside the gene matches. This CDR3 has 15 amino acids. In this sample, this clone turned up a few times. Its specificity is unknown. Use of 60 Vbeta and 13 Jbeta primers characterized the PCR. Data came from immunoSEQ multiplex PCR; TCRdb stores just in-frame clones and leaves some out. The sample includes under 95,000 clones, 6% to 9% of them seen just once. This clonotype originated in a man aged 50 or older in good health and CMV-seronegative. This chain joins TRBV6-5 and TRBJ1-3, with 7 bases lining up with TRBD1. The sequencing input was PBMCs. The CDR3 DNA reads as TGTGCCAGCAGCCGACAGGGCGACTCTGGAAACACCATATATTTT. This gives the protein CASSRQGDSGNTIYF.